This record covers a single T cell receptor beta chain. These data belong to a study of blood T cell repertoires in COVID-19. Study overall: From the United States, Italy and Spain came samples of acute and convalescent COVID-19. In each case, the material was cDNA or gDNA derived from T cells, B-cell-depleted T cells, or PBMCs.

The CDR3 has 14 residues. V lost 3 bases and J lost 3, with 11 bases in between. Germline V gene data show CDR1 as SGHTA and CDR2 as FQGNSA. The authors' processing: Reference gene primer amplification gave estimated nucleated cell counts. The assay was immunoSEQ multiplex PCR, and TCRdb's table has in-frame clones only and misses some. V, J and clone size derive from that table, while D and trimming were established from the DNA sequence. This sample has about 140,000 clones, with 84% found just once. This rearrangement joins TRBV7-2 to TRBJ1-2; TRBD1 is a possible D gene (5 bases). Source material: peripheral blood. This TCR was sampled from a human donor in a cohort sampled during active COVID-19. CDR3 amino acids: CASSFRAPDYGYTF. In nucleotides, the CDR3 is TGTGCCAGCAGCTTCAGGGCCCCAGACTATGGCTACACCTTC.